Presented here are 10 T cell receptor beta chains from one specimen sequenced in a study of blood T cell repertoires in COVID-19. Libraries were prepared by immunoSEQ multiplex PCR; TCRdb keeps only in-frame clonotypes and omits some of them. The data contain 85,000 to 100,000 clones, roughly 75% of them seen just once; the ten biggest clones take up around 9%. Sequenced: peripheral blood. The receptors were sampled from a man aged 50 or older who had recovered from COVID-19.

The chain has TRBV27 and TRBJ1-4, with unresolved D. With 5 bases removed from V and 8 bases from J, the gap between germline ends came to 12 bases. This CDR3 region has 13 residues. Per germline, CDR1 MNHEY and CDR2 SMNVEV (reference sequence). CDR3 protein: CASSRGREEKLFF. The CDR3 DNA sequence: TGTGCCAGCAGTCGAGGGCGGGAGGAAAAACTGTTTTTT.

V gene TRBV5-1 combines with J gene TRBJ1-2, with D perhaps matching TRBD1 (5 bases). Germline assignment: CDR1 SGHRS and CDR2 YFSETQ. The V and J ends lost 6 bases and 2 bases respectively, with 11 bases between them. There are 13 residues in the CDR3. The CDR3 region has the DNA TGCGCCAGCAACGAAGCAGGGAACTATGGCTACACCTTC. Protein: CASNEAGNYGYTF.

The J gene is TRBJ1-5, the V gene TRBV28, with 10 nucleotides matching TRBD1. The CDR3 has 15 amino acids. Losses at the gene ends were 3 bases for V and 4 bases for J; bases not matched to a gene: 3. From germline, CDR1 is MDHEN and CDR2 SYDVKM. The CDR3 DNA reads TGTGCCAGCAGTTTCCGGGACAGGGGAAATCAGCCCCAGCATTTT. The encoded protein is CASSFRDRGNQPQHF.

Details on this clone: Other nucleotide sequences in the sample specify the same CDR3. V and J are TRBV6-5 and TRBJ2-7; 8 bases map to TRBD1. This CDR3 contains 15 residues. CDR1 is MNHEY, CDR2 SVGAGI, per germline. The ends lost 2 bases at V and 2 bases at J; junction bases unmatched: 5. CDR3 in DNA: TGTGCCAGCAGTTACAGCGGACAGGGAACCTACGAGCAGTACTTC. Its translation is CASSYSGQGTYEQYF.

CDR3 nucleotide sequence: TGCGCCAGCAGCCAAAAACTGTGGACTAGCGGATACACCGGGGAGCTGTTTTTT. This translates into CASSQKLWTSGYTGELFF. This chain uses TRBV4-3 with TRBJ2-2; TRBD2 matches 10 bases. CDR3 length: 18 residues. Germline V gives CDR1 LGHNA, CDR2 YSLEER. Unmatched junction bases numbered 9, after V lost 2 bases and J lost 3 bases.

The chain uses TRBV25-1 and TRBJ1-3; no clear D. CDR1 and CDR2 (germline): MGHDK, SYGVNS. Trimming pared 4 bases from V and 0 bases from J, leaving 4 bases between. The CDR3 loop spans 13 amino acids. Here the CDR3 reads CASSVYSGNTIYF. The CDR3 DNA follows: TGTGCCAGCAGTGTGTACTCTGGAAACACCATATATTTT.

The CDR3: CASRIAGGRSEQYF. The DNA for the CDR3 is TGTGCCAGCAGGATAGCGGGGGGGCGGTCCGAGCAGTACTTC. This chain joins TRBV2 and TRBJ2-7; 11 nucleotides agree with TRBD2. This CDR3 spans 14 amino acids. Germline V gives CDR1 SNHLY, CDR2 FYNNEI. Unmatched junction bases numbered 7, after V lost 6 bases and J lost 6 bases.

The genes are TRBV10-3 and TRBJ2-1; 7 positions agree with TRBD2. The CDR3 runs 14 residues. The trim removed 10 bases at V and 2 bases at J, leaving 8 bases unmatched. Germline values: CDR1 ENHRY, CDR2 SYGVKD. CDR3 loop: CATRSGAAYNEQFF. The DNA for the CDR3 is TGTGCCACGAGGAGCGGGGCAGCCTACAATGAGCAGTTCTTC.

V gene TRBV2 combines with J gene TRBJ1-2, with TRBD1 identical over 8 bases. The V gene end was trimmed by 4 bases and the J gene end by 7 bases; junction bases not matched to a gene: 11. This CDR3 comprises 15 residues. Germline V lookup: CDR1 SNHLY, CDR2 FYNNEI. The CDR3 nucleotides are TGTGCCAGCAGTGTAGGAACAGGGGGAACGGCTGGCTACACCTTC. It yields the protein CASSVGTGGTAGYTF.

The chain is built from TRBV10-3 and TRBJ2-1; 7 bases match TRBD1. The CDR3 is made up of 13 amino acids. V trimming: 4 bases; J trimming: 8 bases; junction bases outside the gene matches: 5. Germline values: CDR1 ENHRY, CDR2 SYGVKD. CDR3 DNA: TGTGCCATCAGTGCGAGAGGGGGCCATGAGCAGTTCTTC. Encoded protein: CAISARGGHEQFF.